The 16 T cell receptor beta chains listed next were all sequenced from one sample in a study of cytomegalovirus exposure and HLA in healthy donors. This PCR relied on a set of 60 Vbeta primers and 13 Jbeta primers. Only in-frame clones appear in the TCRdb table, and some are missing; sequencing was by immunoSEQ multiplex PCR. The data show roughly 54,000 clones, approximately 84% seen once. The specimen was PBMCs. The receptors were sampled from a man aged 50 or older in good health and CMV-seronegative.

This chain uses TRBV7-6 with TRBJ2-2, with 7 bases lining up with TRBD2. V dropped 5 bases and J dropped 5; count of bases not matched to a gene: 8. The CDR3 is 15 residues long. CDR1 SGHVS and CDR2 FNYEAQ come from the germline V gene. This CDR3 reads CASSPERGYTGELFF. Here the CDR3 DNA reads TGTGCCAGCAGCCCGGAGCGGGGTTATACCGGGGAGCTGTTTTTT. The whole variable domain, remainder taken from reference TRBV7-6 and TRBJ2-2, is GAGVSQSPRYKVTKRGQDVALRCDPISGHVSLYWYRQALGQGPEFLTYFNYEAQQDKSGLPNDRFSAERPEGSISTLTIQRTEQRDSAMYRCASSPERGYTGELFFGEGSRLTVL.

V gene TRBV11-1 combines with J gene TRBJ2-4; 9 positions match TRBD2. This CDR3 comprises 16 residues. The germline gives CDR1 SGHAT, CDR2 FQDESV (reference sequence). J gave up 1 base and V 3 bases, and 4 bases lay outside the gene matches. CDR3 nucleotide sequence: TGTGCCAGCAGCTTTGAAAGCGGGGGGGCCAAAAACATTCAGTACTTC. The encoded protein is CASSFESGGAKNIQYF.

CDR3: CASSVVLAKEFYEQYF. The CDR3 bases are TGTGCCAGCAGCGTTGTACTAGCGAAGGAGTTTTACGAGCAGTACTTC. The chain employs TRBV7-8 and TRBJ2-7; 7 bases are a match to TRBD2. The length of the CDR3 is 16 residues. Germline V gives CDR1 SGHVS, CDR2 FQNEAQ. J gave up 4 bases and V 5 bases, and 14 bases lay outside the gene matches.

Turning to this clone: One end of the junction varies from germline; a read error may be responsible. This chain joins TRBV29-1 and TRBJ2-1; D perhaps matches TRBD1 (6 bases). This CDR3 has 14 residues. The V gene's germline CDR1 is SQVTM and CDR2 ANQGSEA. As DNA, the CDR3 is TGCAGCGTCGAAGGACAGAGCTCCTACAATGAGCAGTTCTTC. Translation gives CSVEGQSSYNEQFF.

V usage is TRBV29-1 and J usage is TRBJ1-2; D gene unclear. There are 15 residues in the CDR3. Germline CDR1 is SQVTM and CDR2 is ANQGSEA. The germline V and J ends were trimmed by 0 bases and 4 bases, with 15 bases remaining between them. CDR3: CSVEDRSGPAYGYTF. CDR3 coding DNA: TGCAGCGTTGAAGATCGTAGCGGGCCGGCCTATGGCTACACCTTC.

The CDR3 nucleotides read TGTGCCAGCAGCTTAATACGGGGAGAGACCCAGTACTTC. Translating it yields CASSLIRGETQYF. This chain joins TRBV11-2 and TRBJ2-5; D is perhaps TRBD2 (5 bases). CDR3 length: 13 residues. Germline V gene sequence: CDR1 SGHAT, CDR2 FQNNGV. Deletions cut 2 bases from V and 4 bases from J, with 8 bases between.

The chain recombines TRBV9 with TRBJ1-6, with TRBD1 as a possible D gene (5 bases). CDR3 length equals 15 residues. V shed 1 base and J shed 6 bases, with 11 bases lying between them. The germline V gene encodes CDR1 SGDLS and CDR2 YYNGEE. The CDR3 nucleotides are TGTGCCAGCAGCGTAAATGGGGGGGTTAATTCACCCCTCCACTTT. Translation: CASSVNGGVNSPLHF.

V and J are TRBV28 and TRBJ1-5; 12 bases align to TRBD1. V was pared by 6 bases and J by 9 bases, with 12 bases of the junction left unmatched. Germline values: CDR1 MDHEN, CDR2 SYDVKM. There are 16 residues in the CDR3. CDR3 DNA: TGTGCCAGCAGCTATAGGGGACAGGGGGCCGGGGTGCCCCAGCATTTT. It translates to CASSYRGQGAGVPQHF.

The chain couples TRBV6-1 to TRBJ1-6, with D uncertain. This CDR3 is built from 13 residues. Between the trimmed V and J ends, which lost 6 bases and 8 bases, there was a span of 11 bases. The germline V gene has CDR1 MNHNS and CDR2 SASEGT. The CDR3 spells CASSAEKHSPLHF. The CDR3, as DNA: TGTGCCAGCAGCGCGGAAAAACATTCACCCCTCCACTTT.

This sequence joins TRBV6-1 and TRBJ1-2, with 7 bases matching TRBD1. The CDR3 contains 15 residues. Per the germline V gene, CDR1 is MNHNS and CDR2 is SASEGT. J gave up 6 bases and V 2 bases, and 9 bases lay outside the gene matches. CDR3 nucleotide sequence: TGTGCCAGCAGTGAACCCCCACAGACAGGGAATGGCTACACCTTC. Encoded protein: CASSEPPQTGNGYTF.

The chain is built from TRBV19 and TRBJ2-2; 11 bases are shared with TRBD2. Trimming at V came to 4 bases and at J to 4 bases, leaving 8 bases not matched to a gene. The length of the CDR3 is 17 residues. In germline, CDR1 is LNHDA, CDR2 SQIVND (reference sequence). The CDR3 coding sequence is TGTGCCAGTAGTAATATAGCGGGGGGGCCTGGCACCGGGGAGCTGTTTTTT. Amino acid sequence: CASSNIAGGPGTGELFF.

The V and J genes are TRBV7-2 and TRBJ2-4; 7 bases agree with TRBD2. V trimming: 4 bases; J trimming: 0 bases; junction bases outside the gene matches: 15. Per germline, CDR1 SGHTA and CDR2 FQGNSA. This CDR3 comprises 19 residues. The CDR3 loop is CASSSRLRGAGVAKNIQYF. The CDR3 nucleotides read TGTGCCAGCAGCTCCAGACTTAGAGGGGCGGGGGTAGCCAAAAACATTCAGTACTTC.

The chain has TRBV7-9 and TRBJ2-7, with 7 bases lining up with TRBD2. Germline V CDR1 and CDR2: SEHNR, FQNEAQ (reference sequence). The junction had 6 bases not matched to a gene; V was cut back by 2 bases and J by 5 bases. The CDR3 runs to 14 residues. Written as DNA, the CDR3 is TGTGCCAGCAGCTTACTCGGCGGGGGTGACGAGCAGTACTTC. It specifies CASSLLGGGDEQYF.

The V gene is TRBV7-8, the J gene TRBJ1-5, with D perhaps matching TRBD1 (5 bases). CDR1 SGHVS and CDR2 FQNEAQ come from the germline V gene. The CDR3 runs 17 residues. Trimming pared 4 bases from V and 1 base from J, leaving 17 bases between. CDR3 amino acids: CASSSLAGRQSNQPQHF. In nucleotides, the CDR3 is TGTGCCAGCAGCTCGCTAGCGGGAAGACAGAGCAATCAGCCCCAGCATTTT.

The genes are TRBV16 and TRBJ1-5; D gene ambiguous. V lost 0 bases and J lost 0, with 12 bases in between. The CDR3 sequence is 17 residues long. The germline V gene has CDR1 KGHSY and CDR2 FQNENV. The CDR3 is CASSQSIPNNSNQPQHF. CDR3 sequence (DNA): TGTGCCAGCAGCCAATCGATACCAAACAATAGCAATCAGCCCCAGCATTTT. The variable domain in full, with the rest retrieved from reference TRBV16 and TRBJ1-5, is GEEVAQTPKHLVRGEGQKAKLYCAPIKGHSYVFWYQQVLKNEFKFLISFQNENVFDETGMPKERFSAKCLPNSPCSLEIQATKLEDSAVYFCASSQSIPNNSNQPQHFGDGTRLSIL.

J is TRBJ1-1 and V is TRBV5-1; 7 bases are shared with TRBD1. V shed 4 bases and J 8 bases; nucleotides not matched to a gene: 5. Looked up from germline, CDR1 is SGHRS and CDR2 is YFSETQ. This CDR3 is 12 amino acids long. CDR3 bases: TGCGCCAGCAGCGGAACGGACAGGGAAGCTTTCTTT. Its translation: CASSGTDREAFF.